One and the same sample provided the 26 T cell receptor beta chains below, sequenced in a study of shared clonotypes between healthy human individuals. Repertoires were generated with immunoSEQ multiplex PCR, while TCRdb's copy carries only in-frame clones and drops some. The sample carries hundreds of thousands of clones, about 85% recorded once. What was sequenced was PBMCs. The receptors here all came from a woman in her 40s in good health. Some clones in this sample may be carry-over from other donors' samples.

The sample holds one count of this clone. The chain links TRBV11-2 to TRBJ2-1; the D is unclear. This CDR3 is built from 13 residues. Deletions cut 3 bases from V and 5 bases from J, with 8 bases between. Germline-derived CDR1 and CDR2 are SGHAT and FQNNGV. CDR3 in DNA: TGTGCCAGCAGCTTTGGATACGACAATGAGCAGTTCTTC. Residues: CASSFGYDNEQFF.

The table lists this clone with a few counts. The rearrangement joins TRBV27 to TRBJ2-7; TRBD1 matches 7 bases. The CDR3 covers 15 residues. V lost 5 bases, J lost 4 bases, and 11 bases stayed unmatched. Germline V gene sequence: CDR1 MNHEY, CDR2 SMNVEV (reference sequence). The CDR3 reads CASSPTGTADYEQYF. The CDR3 bases are TGTGCCAGCAGTCCCACCGGGACAGCGGATTACGAGCAGTACTTC.

DNA of the CDR3: TGTGCCAGCAGTCCCGGGACAGGGTCTATTGGAGATACGCAGTATTTT. As protein: CASSPGTGSIGDTQYF. This chain connects TRBV28 to TRBJ2-3, with TRBD1 identical over 9 bases. The ends lost 5 bases at V and 5 bases at J; junction bases unmatched: 11. The CDR3 is made up of 16 amino acids. CDR1 and CDR2 from the germline V gene are MDHEN and SYDVKM.

This sequence joins TRBV7-2 and TRBJ1-2; 8 nucleotides align to TRBD1. Germline CDR1 and CDR2: SGHTA and FQGNSA. The CDR3 extends over 14 amino acids. V was pared by 4 bases and J by 4 bases, with 5 bases of the junction left unmatched. The CDR3 loop reads CASSSPGQGYGYTF. CDR3 DNA: TGTGCCAGCAGCTCACCCGGACAGGGCTATGGCTACACCTTC.

This chain uses TRBV28 with TRBJ2-1; 11 bases map to TRBD2. The V gene's germline CDR1 is MDHEN and CDR2 SYDVKM. Trimming removed 9 bases from V and 15 bases from J; junction bases left unmatched: 13. There are 13 residues in the CDR3. CDR3 nucleotide sequence: TGTGCCAGTCGAGAAACTAGCGGGAGCCGGTCGTTCTTC. This translates into CASRETSGSRSFF.

The chain links TRBV5-1 to TRBJ2-7; 7 bases are shared with TRBD1. Germline V CDR1 and CDR2: SGHRS, YFSETQ. V lost 0 bases, J lost 2 bases, and 2 bases stayed unmatched. The CDR3 consists of 14 residues. CDR3 nucleotides: TGCGCCAGCAGCTTGGGGCAGGGGGCCTACGAGCAGTACTTC. It codes for CASSLGQGAYEQYF.

The sample holds one count of this clone. This chain uses TRBV7-2 with TRBJ2-2; D not resolved. This CDR3 contains 12 residues. CDR1 and CDR2 from the germline V gene are SGHTA and FQGNSA. Trimming left V 7 bases short and J 6 bases short, with 9 bases between. The CDR3: CASTTVAGELFF. The CDR3 nucleotides read TGTGCCAGCACCACCGTAGCCGGGGAGCTGTTTTTT.

V and J are TRBV7-9 and TRBJ2-1; TRBD2 aligns across 9 bases. The germline V gene has CDR1 SEHNR and CDR2 FQNEAQ (reference sequence). After removal of 11 bases from V and 0 bases from J, the junction contained 5 bases not matched to a gene. The CDR3 runs 14 residues. In nucleotides, the CDR3 is TGTGCCTTTCTAGCGGGATCCTCCTACAATGAGCAGTTCTTC. This codes for CAFLAGSSYNEQFF.

The chain has TRBV2 and TRBJ1-1; D unclear. The CDR3 totals 12 residues. Germline CDR1 reads SNHLY; CDR2 reads FYNNEI. V gave up 2 bases and J gave up 3 bases, with 4 bases separating them. The CDR3 DNA reads TGTGCCAGCAGTGAATTGGACACTGAAGCTTTCTTT. It specifies CASSELDTEAFF.

This clone occurred a few times. This rearrangement joins TRBV4-2 to TRBJ2-5; weak D call: TRBD2 (5 bases). The J call may be wrong; the DNA end is better matched by TRBJ2-7. This CDR3 contains 15 residues. In germline, CDR1 is LGHNA, CDR2 YNFKEQ. CDR3 nucleotide sequence: TGTGCCAGCAGCCAAGATCCTAGCAGCTCCTACGAGCAGTACTTC. The encoded protein is CASSQDPSSSYEQYF.

This chain connects TRBV5-4 to TRBJ2-3; D uncertain. CDR1 is SGHNT, CDR2 YYREEE, per germline (reference sequence). The CDR3 consists of 14 residues. V was trimmed by 1 base and J by 2 bases, leaving 8 bases between them. CDR3 protein: CASSLSLLTDTQYF. The CDR3 bases are TGTGCCAGCAGCTTGAGCCTCCTCACAGATACGCAGTATTTT.

This chain joins TRBV18 and TRBJ2-1; D tentatively reads TRBD1 or TRBD2 (5 bases each). The CDR3 runs 15 residues. The ends were cut back, 3 bases at V and 2 bases at J, with 11 bases in the middle. Germline CDR1 reads KGHSH; CDR2 reads LQKENI. The CDR3, as DNA: TGTGCCAGCTCACCGGGACGGCCTACCTACAATGAGCAGTTCTTC. Translating gives CASSPGRPTYNEQFF.

V gene TRBV6-5 combines with J gene TRBJ2-7; 7 bases fit TRBD2. With V trimmed by 6 bases and J by 4 bases, 9 bases remained unmatched. Germline loops: CDR1 MNHEY, CDR2 SVGAGI. CDR3 size: 14 residues. DNA for the CDR3: TGTGCCAGCAGATTAGCGGGTTCCAGTTACGAGCAGTACTTC. This codes for CASRLAGSSYEQYF.

This chain joins TRBV5-1 and TRBJ2-2, with a weak D call TRBD2 (5 bases). CDR1 is SGHRS, CDR2 YFSETQ, per germline. V dropped 0 bases and J dropped 2 bases, with 8 bases sitting between them. CDR3 length: 15 amino acids. CDR3 bases: TGCGCCAGCAGCTTGGTAAGCGGAAACACCGGGGAGCTGTTTTTT. Translating gives CASSLVSGNTGELFF. The complete variable domain, with remaining parts taken from reference TRBV5-1 and TRBJ2-2, reads KAGVTQTPRYLIKTRGQQVTLSCSPISGHRSVSWYQQTPGQGLQFLFEYFSETQRNKGNFPGRFSGRQFSNSRSEMNVSTLELGDSALYLCASSLVSGNTGELFFGEGSRLTVL.

As DNA, the CDR3 is TGTGCTAGTGGCCCCGGACAGGGGTTATCGGAGACCCAGTACTTC. Translated, it gives CASGPGQGLSETQYF. V usage is TRBV12-5 and J usage is TRBJ2-5; 9 bases line up with TRBD1. This CDR3 region has 15 residues. CDR1 is LGHNT and CDR2 is FRNRAP in the germline V gene. The ends lost 6 bases at V and 5 bases at J; junction bases unmatched: 10. The full variable domain, completed using reference TRBV12-5 and TRBJ2-5, is DARVTQTPRHKVTEMGQEVTMRCQPILGHNTVFWYRQTMMQGLELLAYFRNRAPLDDSGMPKDRFSAEMPDATLATLKIQPSEPRDSAVYFCASGPGQGLSETQYFGPGTRLLVL.

The rearrangement uses TRBV5-4 and TRBJ2-3, with D perhaps TRBD1 or TRBD2 (6 bases each). The CDR3 runs to 15 residues. The V gene lost 3 bases and the J gene lost 4 bases, with 15 bases spanning the gap. The germline V gene has CDR1 SGHNT and CDR2 YYREEE (reference sequence). Written as DNA, the CDR3 is TGTGCCAGCAGCTGGGGAGGAGGGGGTTCAGATACGCAGTATTTT. Its protein is CASSWGGGGSDTQYF.

The chain links TRBV6-1 to TRBJ2-7; 12 positions match TRBD1. CDR1 is MNHNS, CDR2 SASEGT, per germline. Trimming took 2 bases from V and 6 from J; bases not matched to a gene: 2. The CDR3 has 14 residues. The CDR3 region has the DNA TGTGCCAGCAGTGAACGGGACAGGGGGCCCGAGCAGTACTTC. Protein sequence: CASSERDRGPEQYF.

Comments on this clone: This specimen includes other DNA sequences encoding the same CDR3. This chain links TRBV28 with TRBJ2-5; TRBD2 aligns across 15 bases. This CDR3 region has 17 residues. J lost 5 bases, V lost 6 bases, and 10 bases had no gene match. From germline, CDR1 is MDHEN and CDR2 SYDVKM. CDR3 protein: CASSPTGLAGGGETQYF. The DNA of the CDR3 is TGTGCCAGCAGCCCCACGGGACTAGCGGGAGGAGGGGAGACCCAGTACTTC.

The genes are TRBV28 and TRBJ1-4; D not resolved. CDR3 length: 15 residues. V was shortened by 2 bases and J by 8 bases, with 15 bases between the two germline ends. Germline V lookup: CDR1 MDHEN, CDR2 SYDVKM. DNA for the CDR3: TGTGCCAGCAGTTTAACCCGGGATGCGGGGGAAAAACTGTTTTTT. Translation gives CASSLTRDAGEKLFF.

This clone has a count of ten or more. The chain joins TRBV10-2 to TRBJ1-5, with D perhaps TRBD1 (6 bases). The V gene lost 2 bases and the J gene lost 2 bases, with 10 bases spanning the gap. CDR1 and CDR2 (germline): WSHSY, SAAADI. There are 15 residues in the CDR3. This chain's CDR3 is CASSEDRTRNQPQHF. DNA of the CDR3: TGCGCCAGCAGTGAGGACAGGACCCGCAATCAGCCCCAGCATTTT.

This clone was seen only a few times. This chain links TRBV7-8 with TRBJ2-1; D is perhaps TRBD2 (6 bases). The CDR3 runs 16 residues. The germline V and J ends were trimmed by 5 bases and 0 bases, with 14 bases remaining between them. Per germline, CDR1 SGHVS and CDR2 FQNEAQ. In DNA form, the CDR3 reads TGTGCCAGCAGCCGTGGATGGGGAGGCTCCTACAATGAGCAGTTCTTC. This translates into CASSRGWGGSYNEQFF.

This clone was seen a single time. The rearrangement links TRBV6-1 to TRBJ1-2; 7 bases are a match to TRBD1. In germline, CDR1 is MNHNS, CDR2 SASEGT. This CDR3 has 14 amino acids. V lost 6 bases, J lost 7 bases, and 11 bases stayed unmatched. CDR3: CASRKTGTIGGYTF. The CDR3 nucleotides read TGTGCCAGCAGAAAGACAGGGACCATCGGTGGCTACACCTTC.

The rearrangement uses TRBV7-3 and TRBJ2-1, with D hard to call. Per the germline V gene, CDR1 is SGHTA and CDR2 is FQGTGA. Trimming took off 2 bases at V and 1 base at J, with 18 bases between the two ends. The CDR3 spans 18 residues. CDR3 DNA: TGTGCCAGCAGCTTACTAATTCACTCCCCTTCTTCCTACAATGAGCAGTTCTTC. Protein product: CASSLLIHSPSSYNEQFF.

The rearrangement uses TRBV6-4 and TRBJ2-1; TRBD2 matches 9 bases. Germline lookup yields CDR1 MRHNA and CDR2 SNTAGT. V lost 0 bases and J lost 6; bases outside the gene matches: 3. This CDR3 contains 15 residues. As DNA, the CDR3 is TGTGCCAGCAGTGACTCGGCGGGAGGGAGCAATGAGCAGTTCTTC. Translated: CASSDSAGGSNEQFF.

A few counts support this clone. The V and J genes are TRBV9 and TRBJ2-3; 7 bases match TRBD1. J gave up 3 bases and V 2 bases, and 9 bases lay outside the gene matches. The germline CDR1 and CDR2 sequences are SGDLS and YYNGEE. The CDR3 covers 16 residues. CDR3 in amino acids: CASSVTGVEGTDTQYF. The CDR3 DNA sequence: TGTGCCAGCAGCGTCACAGGGGTAGAAGGTACAGATACGCAGTATTTT.

The V gene is TRBV5-4, the J gene TRBJ2-1; 8 bases line up with TRBD2. This CDR3 has 15 amino acids. V was pared by 2 bases and J by 1 base, with 2 bases of the junction left unmatched. Germline CDR1 is SGHNT and CDR2 is YYREEE (reference sequence). CDR3 protein: CASSFTSGSYNEQFF. The CDR3 DNA is TGTGCCAGCAGCTTCACTAGCGGTTCCTACAATGAGCAGTTCTTC. Using reference TRBV5-4 and TRBJ2-1 for the parts outside the CDR3, the full variable domain is ETGVTQSPTHLIKTRGQQVTLRCSSQSGHNTVSWYQQALGQGPQFIFQYYREEENGRGNFPPRFSGLQFPNYSSELNVNALELDDSALYLCASSFTSGSYNEQFFGPGTRLTVL.